The following is a T cell receptor (beta chain) sequence with its context. The sample comes from a study of technical replicates of blood from a few donors. Losses at the gene ends were 10 bases for V and 3 bases for J; bases not matched to a gene: 18. The germline CDR1 and CDR2 sequences are ENHRY and SYGVKD. There are 17 residues in the CDR3. The assay was immunoSEQ multiplex PCR, and TCRdb's table has in-frame clones only and misses some. The table records about 83,000 clones, approximately 90% of them present only once. Sample: T cells isolated from PBMCs. The receptor was isolated from a human donor in good health. The chain is built from TRBV10-3 and TRBJ1-1; TRBD1 agrees at 9 bases. This CDR3 is CATKLQGAWRTDTEAFF. The CDR3 DNA reads TGTGCCACCAAACTACAGGGGGCGTGGAGGACGGACACTGAAGCTTTCTTT.